This TCR beta chain was recorded in a study of blood T cells in healthy people across ages. Findings and limits, study-wide: Unsorted PBMC material precluded a definitive naive versus antigen-experienced comparison.

Each donor's blood draw was 7.5 to 10 milliliters of peripheral blood. Every sample had a minimum of 6.5 million PBMCs isolated. There were at least 5.5 micrograms of total RNA extracted from every sample. The CDR3 length is 16 residues. V shed 2 bases, J shed 4 bases, and the junction held 8 bases outside the gene matches. CDR1 is LGHNA and CDR2 is YSLEER in the germline V gene. A second about 6 to 12 cycle PCR used barcoded and J-beta primers. MiXCR, applied by TCRdb to the 5' RACE reads, yields one record per CDR3 protein. The table shows over 950,000 distinct CDR3 sequences, with less than 45% occurring only once. As regards this clonotype: Its matching antigen is unknown.

The origin of this receptor is a man aged 18 to 29 in good health. The chain employs TRBV4-3 and TRBJ2-1; TRBD2 agrees at 7 bases. Specimen: blood. This CDR3 is CASSQQLANVYNEQFF. In DNA form, the CDR3 reads TGCGCCAGCAGCCAACAACTAGCGAACGTGTACAATGAGCAGTTCTTC.